Shown below are 31 T cell receptor beta chains from a single sample sequenced in a study of T cells in localized non-small cell lung cancer (dated by TCRdb to about 2020). The receptor library was made with the immunoSEQ multiplex PCR assay. This immuneACCESS table, as held by TCRdb, lists in-frame sequences with V and J called but not all clones. Of the missing ones, under half trace to an unresolved V gene in checked studies; the others have no known cause. In this sample the table shows 30,000 or so clones, more than 75% of which occur a single time. Of the sample, 13% is held by the ten largest clones. This material consisted of peripheral blood, taken before any cancer treatment. All receptors derive from a female donor of 60 years or more with stage III squamous cell lung carcinoma.

The chain combines TRBV7-2 with TRBJ2-3, with no clear D. The V gene's germline CDR1 is SGHTA and CDR2 FQGNSA. CDR3 size: 11 residues. The V gene lost 5 bases and the J gene lost 2 bases, with 2 bases spanning the gap. The CDR3 DNA reads as TGTGCCAGCAGCCTCACAGATACGCAGTATTTT. Protein product: CASSLTDTQYF.

The genes are TRBV28 and TRBJ2-7; TRBD1 aligns across 7 bases. This CDR3 has 15 residues. CDR1 and CDR2 from the germline V gene are MDHEN and SYDVKM. J was trimmed by 0 bases and V by 0 bases; bases with no gene match: 2. The CDR3, as DNA: TGTGCCAGCAGTTTATGGACAGGGAGCTCCTACGAGCAGTACTTC. Protein sequence: CASSLWTGSSYEQYF.

The V and J genes are TRBV4-3 and TRBJ1-5; D uncertain. The length of the CDR3 is 15 residues. V was trimmed by 5 bases and J by 0 bases, leaving 11 bases between them. CDR1 is LGHNA, CDR2 YSLEER, per germline. CDR3 bases: TGCGCCAGCAGCTTGACCCACCTTAGCAATCAGCCCCAGCATTTT. Residues: CASSLTHLSNQPQHF.

V and J are TRBV4-3 and TRBJ1-1; D uncertain. This CDR3 contains 14 residues. Germline CDR1 reads LGHNA; CDR2 reads YSLEER. V was cut by 3 bases and J by 6 bases, with 14 bases left in between. The CDR3 spells CASSHSRLYPEAFF. The CDR3 DNA is TGCGCCAGCAGCCACAGTCGGCTATATCCTGAAGCTTTCTTT.

The V call is TRBV7-9, the J call TRBJ2-3; 10 bases are a match to TRBD2. CDR3 length equals 15 residues. V shed 6 bases, J shed 2 bases, and the junction held 5 bases outside the gene matches. Germline CDR1 and CDR2: SEHNR and FQNEAQ (reference sequence). DNA of the CDR3: TGTGCCAGCAGTCGACTAGCGGGTCTCACAGATACGCAGTATTTT. The encoded protein is CASSRLAGLTDTQYF.

The chain has TRBV4-3 and TRBJ2-1; tentatively, D is TRBD1 (6 bases). Germline CDR1 is LGHNA and CDR2 is YSLEER. V shed 2 bases and J shed 3 bases, with 8 bases lying between them. The CDR3 extends over 14 amino acids. The CDR3 nucleotides read TGCGCCAGCAGCCAAACGACAGGCTACAATGAGCAGTTCTTC. Protein sequence: CASSQTTGYNEQFF.

The chain has TRBV27 and TRBJ2-7; TRBD1 matches at 9 bases. The junction had 18 bases not matched to a gene; V was cut back by 6 bases and J by 0 bases. In germline, CDR1 is MNHEY, CDR2 SMNVEV (reference sequence). The CDR3 spans 19 residues. CDR3 amino acids: CASRTLGTGTLRGSYEQYF. In DNA form, the CDR3 reads TGTGCCAGCAGGACTCTCGGGACAGGGACCCTCCGGGGCTCCTACGAGCAGTACTTC.

V is TRBV6-5 and J is TRBJ2-1; D gene uncertain. V was clipped by 6 bases and J by 8 bases, with 11 bases between them. This CDR3 region has 12 residues. Per germline, CDR1 MNHEY and CDR2 SVGAGI. The chain's CDR3 is CASSDMFDEQFF. The CDR3 DNA reads TGTGCCAGCAGCGACATGTTCGATGAGCAGTTCTTC.

This clone was seen only a few times. The gene calls are TRBV4-1 and TRBJ1-4; D is ambiguous. Germline-derived CDR1 and CDR2 are MGHRA and YSYEKL. V was cut by 0 bases and J by 6 bases, with 11 bases left in between. This CDR3 is built from 15 residues. CDR3 sequence reads: CASSQDGQADEKLFF. The CDR3 nucleotides read TGCGCCAGCAGCCAAGACGGGCAGGCCGATGAAAAACTGTTTTTT.

The chain couples TRBV2 to TRBJ2-5; TRBD2 matches at 9 bases. In germline, CDR1 is SNHLY, CDR2 FYNNEI. After removal of 9 bases from V and 6 bases from J, the junction contained 8 bases not matched to a gene. The CDR3 runs to 13 residues. The CDR3 is CASRTAGGQTQYF. As DNA, the CDR3 is TGTGCCAGTCGTACGGCGGGAGGGCAGACCCAGTACTTC.

CDR3 amino acids: CASSLDRSGAQYF. The DNA of the CDR3 is TGTGCCAGCAGCCTGGACAGGTCTGGGGCCCAGTACTTC. The gene calls are TRBV7-3 and TRBJ2-5; 7 bases align to TRBD1. CDR1 and CDR2 (germline): SGHTA, FQGTGA. The V segment lost 5 bases and the J segment 9 bases; nucleotides outside the gene matches: 9. This CDR3 has 13 residues. The complete variable domain, with remaining parts taken from reference TRBV7-3 and TRBJ2-5, reads GAGVSQTPSNKVTEKGKYVELRCDPISGHTALYWYRQSLGQGPEFLIYFQGTGAADDSGLPNDRFFAVRPEGSVSTLKIQRTERGDSAVYLCASSLDRSGAQYFGPGTRLLVL.

The V call is TRBV27, the J call TRBJ2-2; D is possibly TRBD2 (6 bases). Germline lookup yields CDR1 MNHEY and CDR2 SMNVEV (reference sequence). The V and J ends lost 4 bases and 6 bases respectively, with 6 bases between them. The CDR3 totals 12 residues. The CDR3 reads CASSWGAGELFF. DNA of the CDR3: TGTGCCAGCAGTTGGGGGGCCGGGGAGCTGTTTTTT.

The chain has TRBV9 and TRBJ1-1; the D gene is possibly TRBD1 (6 bases). Between the trimmed V and J ends, which lost 2 bases and 4 bases, there was a span of 12 bases. Germline assignment: CDR1 SGDLS and CDR2 YYNGEE. CDR3 size: 14 residues. The CDR3 region has the DNA TGTGCCAGCAGCGTCACAGGGAAGAGCACTGAAGCTTTCTTT. The encoded protein is CASSVTGKSTEAFF.

This chain uses TRBV18 with TRBJ2-7, with TRBD1 matching 9 bases. This CDR3 is built from 15 residues. V gave up 3 bases and J gave up 1 base; unmatched junction bases: 4. In germline, CDR1 is KGHSH, CDR2 LQKENI. The CDR3 here is CASSPGGQGSYEQYF. The CDR3 DNA follows: TGTGCCAGCTCACCGGGGGGACAGGGATCCTACGAGCAGTACTTC.

The chain couples TRBV28 to TRBJ2-1; TRBD2 might be the D (6 bases). V lost 5 bases and J lost 0, with 11 bases in between. CDR1 and CDR2 from the germline V gene are MDHEN and SYDVKM. CDR3 size: 15 residues. The CDR3 protein is CASSRGTRSYNEQFF. Written as DNA, the CDR3 is TGTGCCAGCAGTCGCGGGACTCGCTCCTACAATGAGCAGTTCTTC. Drawing the rest from reference TRBV28 and TRBJ2-1, the complete variable domain is DVKVTQSSRYLVKRTGEKVFLECVQDMDHENMFWYRQDPGLGLRLIYFSYDVKMKEKGDIPEGYSVSREKKERFSLILESASTNQTSMYLCASSRGTRSYNEQFFGPGTRLTVL.

The genes are TRBV6-5 and TRBJ2-3, with 9 nucleotides matching TRBD1. J lost 9 bases, V lost 5 bases, and 3 bases had no gene match. The CDR3 has 12 residues. Germline V gene lookup returns CDR1 MNHEY and CDR2 SVGAGI. The CDR3 coding sequence is TGTGCCAGCAGTCGGACAGGGGTGACGCAGTATTTT. Translating it yields CASSRTGVTQYF.

The V gene is TRBV27, the J gene TRBJ2-7, with a tentative D call TRBD2 (5 bases). Trimming pared 8 bases from V and 4 bases from J, leaving 21 bases between. Germline V gives CDR1 MNHEY, CDR2 SMNVEV (reference sequence). There are 15 residues in the CDR3. The CDR3, as DNA: TGTGCCAGCCTAAACCTACGGGATGCGGGTTACGAGCAGTACTTC. Protein: CASLNLRDAGYEQYF.

The chain joins TRBV7-9 to TRBJ2-1, with 9 bases matching TRBD2. Per the germline V gene, CDR1 is SEHNR and CDR2 is FQNEAQ (reference sequence). Trimming removed 5 bases from V and 4 bases from J; junction bases left unmatched: 12. This CDR3 has 17 amino acids. CDR3 bases: TGTGCCAGCAGCCAACCGGCGCGGGGGGGCGATTACAATGAGCAGTTCTTC. Its translation is CASSQPARGGDYNEQFF.

The rearrangement uses TRBV6-5 and TRBJ2-1; the match to TRBD2 covers 13 bases. Germline lookup yields CDR1 MNHEY and CDR2 SVGAGI. The CDR3 has 15 amino acids. The ends lost 4 bases at V and 7 bases at J; junction bases unmatched: 4. DNA for the CDR3: TGTGCCAGCAGTTCCGGACTAGCGGGAGTTAATGAGCAGTTCTTC. It codes for CASSSGLAGVNEQFF.

This chain joins TRBV18 and TRBJ1-1; D is unclear. With 2 bases removed from V and 3 bases from J, the gap between germline ends came to 10 bases. This CDR3 contains 14 residues. CDR1 is KGHSH and CDR2 is LQKENI in the germline V gene. The CDR3 DNA sequence: TGTGCCAGCTCACCAATTAGGGCCGACACTGAAGCTTTCTTT. Translation gives CASSPIRADTEAFF. Together with reference TRBV18 and TRBJ1-1, the CDR3 gives the full variable domain: NAGVMQNPRHLVRRRGQEARLRCSPMKGHSHVYWYRQLPEEGLKFMVYLQKENIIDESGMPKERFSAEFPKEGPSILRIQQVVRGDSAAYFCASSPIRADTEAFFGQGTRLTVV.

This chain connects TRBV7-9 to TRBJ1-1; tentatively, D is TRBD1 (6 bases). The CDR3 is 14 amino acids. From germline, CDR1 is SEHNR and CDR2 FQNEAQ (reference sequence). V lost 4 bases, J lost 7 bases, and 16 bases lay in between. Here the CDR3 reads CASSSRGRGGEAFF. As DNA, the CDR3 is TGTGCCAGCAGCTCGAGGGGGAGGGGCGGTGAAGCTTTCTTT.

The rearrangement links TRBV2 to TRBJ2-7; D is ambiguous. The CDR3 has 13 residues. V gave up 0 bases and J gave up 3 bases, with 6 bases separating them. The germline CDR1 and CDR2 sequences are SNHLY and FYNNEI. The CDR3 DNA is TGTGCCAGCAGTGAAGCGGATGTCTACGAGCAGTACTTC. This encodes CASSEADVYEQYF.

J is TRBJ1-1 and V is TRBV5-1; 7 nucleotides align to TRBD1. V was clipped by 4 bases and J by 3 bases; unmatched bases: 9. Germline values: CDR1 SGHRS, CDR2 YFSETQ. The CDR3 consists of 15 residues. The chain's CDR3 is CASSQYVGQYTEAFF. Written as DNA, the CDR3 is TGCGCCAGCAGCCAGTATGTGGGACAGTACACTGAAGCTTTCTTT.

The genes are TRBV18 and TRBJ1-4; TRBD1 matches 8 bases. In germline, CDR1 is KGHSH, CDR2 LQKENI. The trim removed 3 bases at V and 7 bases at J, leaving 7 bases unmatched. The CDR3 spans 15 residues. The CDR3, as DNA: TGTGCCAGCTCACCCCAGGGGGCTGTGAGTGAAAAACTGTTTTTT. Translated: CASSPQGAVSEKLFF.

The chain employs TRBV9 and TRBJ2-1, with D uncertain. The ends were cut back, 3 bases at V and 0 bases at J, with 10 bases in the middle. CDR1 and CDR2 (germline): SGDLS, YYNGEE. The CDR3 totals 15 residues. CDR3 in amino acids: CASSADLSSYNEQFF. CDR3 bases: TGTGCCAGCAGCGCAGACTTGAGCTCCTACAATGAGCAGTTCTTC.

The chain has TRBV7-8 and TRBJ2-2; D may be TRBD1 or TRBD2 (6 bases each). The CDR3 is made up of 16 amino acids. The V gene's germline CDR1 is SGHVS and CDR2 FQNEAQ. V was cut by 6 bases and J by 3 bases, with 17 bases left in between. The DNA for the CDR3 is TGTGCCAGCAGTTTCGGTGGGGGGCCGGACACCGGGGAGCTGTTTTTT. Translated, it gives CASSFGGGPDTGELFF.

This chain uses TRBV10-3 with TRBJ1-1; D may be TRBD1 (5 bases). CDR3 length equals 13 residues. The germline V gene has CDR1 ENHRY and CDR2 SYGVKD. The ends were cut back, 4 bases at V and 6 bases at J, with 12 bases in the middle. Here the CDR3 DNA reads TGTGCCATCAGTGTTGGGGGAGCCGCTGAAGCTTTCTTT. Encoded protein: CAISVGGAAEAFF.

The CDR3 loop reads CASSLLASGGTQYF. The CDR3 bases are TGTGCCAGCAGCTTATTGGCTAGCGGGGGTACGCAGTATTTT. The chain links TRBV11-2 to TRBJ2-3; 10 nucleotides align to TRBD2. CDR3 length: 14 amino acids. Trimming removed 2 bases from V and 8 bases from J; junction bases left unmatched: 4. Germline CDR1 SGHAT, CDR2 FQNNGV.

This chain connects TRBV27 to TRBJ2-5, with 11 bases aligning to TRBD2. V shed 8 bases and J 1 base; nucleotides not matched to a gene: 9. Germline loops: CDR1 MNHEY, CDR2 SMNVEV (reference sequence). The CDR3 is made up of 16 amino acids. The chain's CDR3 is CASRLPGTSGQETQYF. CDR3 nucleotide sequence: TGTGCCAGCCGATTACCGGGGACTAGCGGCCAAGAGACCCAGTACTTC.

The chain joins TRBV4-3 to TRBJ1-4; D remains unclear. The V and J ends lost 0 bases and 7 bases respectively, with 12 bases between them. The CDR3 has 15 residues. The germline gives CDR1 LGHNA, CDR2 YSLEER. CDR3 in amino acids: CASSQDRGIGEKLFF. In nucleotides, the CDR3 is TGCGCCAGCAGCCAAGATCGCGGGATCGGTGAAAAACTGTTTTTT.

V usage is TRBV10-3 and J usage is TRBJ2-7; TRBD2 might be the D (5 bases). This CDR3 is 16 amino acids long. Trimming took 6 bases from V and 7 from J, leaving 25 bases between them. Germline-derived CDR1 and CDR2 are ENHRY and SYGVKD. CDR3 region: CAIRGSQATQLGEQYF. Written as DNA, the CDR3 is TGTGCCATCAGGGGGAGCCAGGCGACTCAGCTCGGGGAGCAGTACTTC.